The 9 T cell receptor beta chains reported below all come from one sample, sequenced in a study of T cells in Graves' hyperthyroidism and ophthalmopathy. The CDR3 regions of TCR beta were amplified from RNA transcripts. The HTBI primer set drove a first-round RT-PCR of the TCR CDR3. MiXCR, run by TCRdb on the multiplex PCR reads, gives a single entry per CDR3 protein. This sample has just under 750,000 distinct CDR3 sequences, with roughly a third found just once. The sequenced sample was blood. These receptors were collected from a woman aged 35 to 49 with Graves' hyperthyroidism.

The CDR3, as DNA: TGTGCCAGCAGCTCCCTTGGGACAGGGAGTGAGACCCAGTACTTC. As protein: CASSSLGTGSETQYF. The chain combines TRBV12-3 or TRBV12-4 with TRBJ2-5, with TRBD1 matching 9 bases. V gave up 6 bases and J gave up 5 bases; unmatched junction bases: 10. The length of the CDR3 is 15 residues.

The V call is TRBV5-1, the J call TRBJ1-2; TRBD1 might be the D (5 bases). In germline, CDR1 is SGHRS, CDR2 YFSETQ. CDR3 length: 13 residues. V was cut by 0 bases and J by 8 bases, with 11 bases left in between. The CDR3 nucleotides are TGCGCCAGCAGCTTGGTAGGGGATGAAGGCTACACCTTC. This encodes CASSLVGDEGYTF.

This clonotype was counted ten times or more. This chain joins TRBV7-9 and TRBJ2-2, with 7 positions matching TRBD1. The germline CDR1 and CDR2 sequences are SEHNR and FQNEAQ (reference sequence). Germline trimming cut 4 bases from V and 3 bases from J; bases unmatched to any gene: 5. The CDR3 is 15 residues long. In DNA form, the CDR3 reads TGTGCCAGCAGCTACTACGACAGGGACACCGGGGAGCTGTTTTTT. It translates to CASSYYDRDTGELFF.

This clonotype was detected ten times or more. CDR3 in amino acids: CAISEPTTYGYTF. In DNA, the CDR3 is TGTGCCATCAGTGAGCCGACAACCTATGGCTACACCTTC. The chain has TRBV10-3 and TRBJ1-2; D not certain. The CDR3 covers 13 residues. The V end was cut by 2 bases, the J end by 4 bases, with 8 bases between. Germline V gene sequence: CDR1 ENHRY, CDR2 SYGVKD.

The chain joins TRBV24-1 to TRBJ2-6, with TRBD2 as a possible D gene (5 bases). CDR3 length equals 18 residues. Trimming pared 0 bases from V and 4 bases from J, leaving 15 bases between. CDR1 is KGHDR, CDR2 SFDVKD, per germline. The CDR3 loop reads CATSDLWEGSTGANVLTF. DNA for the CDR3: TGTGCCACCAGTGATTTGTGGGAAGGGAGTACAGGGGCCAACGTCCTGACTTTC.

There are many counts of this clonotype. The chain employs TRBV10-3 and TRBJ2-5, with TRBD2 matching over 10 bases. Germline V lookup: CDR1 ENHRY, CDR2 SYGVKD. CDR3 length: 14 amino acids. V was pared by 4 bases and J by 2 bases, with 1 base of the junction left unmatched. DNA for the CDR3: TGTGCCATCAGTGGGACTAGCGGACAAGAGACCCAGTACTTC. Protein sequence: CAISGTSGQETQYF.

Notes on this clonotype: An end of the junction differs from the germline gene, which may be a read error. J is TRBJ1-5 and V is TRBV10-3; D gene uncertain. Germline loops: CDR1 ENHRY, CDR2 SYGVKD. The CDR3 totals 16 residues. The CDR3 DNA reads TGTGCCAGCAGTTCTACCCGGTTGGATAGCAATCAGCCCCAGCATTTT. This translates into CASSSTRLDSNQPQHF.

This clonotype was recorded many times. J is TRBJ1-2 and V is TRBV2, with D maybe TRBD1 (5 bases). V was cut by 6 bases and J by 5 bases, with 16 bases left in between. Germline CDR1 SNHLY, CDR2 FYNNEI. The CDR3 runs to 14 residues. The CDR3 loop is CASSLDNLSYGYTF. CDR3 bases: TGTGCCAGCAGCCTGGACAACTTATCTTATGGCTACACCTTC.

This clonotype was picked up many times. The chain carries TRBV10-3 and TRBJ1-2, with 8 bases matching TRBD1. J lost 2 bases, V lost 11 bases, and 7 bases had no gene match. Germline V CDR1 and CDR2: ENHRY, SYGVKD. The CDR3 contains 13 residues. The CDR3: CAGSDRENYGYTF. The CDR3 nucleotides read TGTGCCGGATCGGACAGGGAGAACTATGGCTACACCTTC.